The 14 T cell receptor beta chains below all came from one sample that was sequenced in a study of CD8+ T cells in alopecia areata. CD4+ cells belonging to roughly 5 patients, who were in the biomarker study, were further sorted into CD25+CD127- cells. RNA was isolated and reverse transcribed to cDNA, the sequencing template. Only in-frame clones appear in the TCRdb table, and some are missing; sequencing was by immunoSEQ multiplex PCR. Of some 14,000 clones listed, 50% to 60% are singletons. The specimen was CD4+ Tregs sorted from blood. Every receptor here comes from a human donor with alopecia areata.

This clone was seen a handful of times. The chain joins TRBV29-1 to TRBJ2-3; possible D gene TRBD1, 5 bases. The CDR3 has 14 residues. CDR1 is SQVTM, CDR2 ANQGSEA, per germline. The ends were cut back, 7 bases at V and 0 bases at J, with 14 bases in the middle. Here the CDR3 reads CSAQRGTSTDTQYF. CDR3 DNA: TGCAGCGCCCAAAGGGGAACTAGCACAGATACGCAGTATTTT.

This chain joins TRBV6-6 and TRBJ1-5; D might be TRBD1 (6 bases). Deletions cut 6 bases from V and 3 bases from J, with 15 bases between. The germline CDR1 and CDR2 sequences are MNHNY and SVGAGI (reference sequence). This CDR3 has 15 residues. The CDR3 protein is CASSNRETVNQPQHF. The CDR3, as DNA: TGTGCCAGCAGCAACAGGGAAACCGTCAATCAGCCCCAGCATTTT.

The V and J genes are TRBV5-6 and TRBJ1-4, with 7 bases identical to TRBD1. After removal of 4 bases from V and 0 bases from J, the junction contained 6 bases not matched to a gene. The germline V gene has CDR1 SGHDT and CDR2 YYEEEE. The CDR3 consists of 16 residues. The chain's CDR3 is CASSLTGIATNEKLFF. The CDR3 coding sequence is TGTGCCAGCAGCCTGACAGGGATTGCAACTAATGAAAAACTGTTTTTT.

The chain recombines TRBV5-1 with TRBJ2-3, with 7 positions matching TRBD2. This CDR3 contains 16 residues. After removal of 2 bases from V and 6 bases from J, the junction contained 12 bases not matched to a gene. Germline assignment: CDR1 SGHRS and CDR2 YFSETQ. CDR3 DNA: TGCGCCAGCAGCTTTATCGGGGCGGGAGTCATGGATACGCAGTATTTT. It codes for CASSFIGAGVMDTQYF.

The chain recombines TRBV11-2 with TRBJ1-2; D remains ambiguous. The CDR3 has 14 residues. Trimming removed 1 base at V and 8 bases at J, with 14 bases between. The V gene's germline CDR1 is SGHAT and CDR2 FQNNGV. CDR3 region: CASSLAFGQRGYTF. The CDR3 DNA sequence: TGTGCCAGCAGCTTAGCTTTCGGGCAGCGGGGCTACACCTTC.

This clone rates as large. This chain uses TRBV28 with TRBJ2-1, with TRBD2 identical over 9 bases. The germline V gene has CDR1 MDHEN and CDR2 SYDVKM. The CDR3 has 16 amino acids. Trimming cost V 5 bases and J 8 bases; bases outside gene matches: 13. The CDR3 loop is CASSDIRLAGKDEQFF. CDR3 bases: TGTGCCAGCAGTGACATCCGGCTAGCGGGAAAGGATGAGCAGTTCTTC.

The chain couples TRBV29-1 to TRBJ2-1, with unresolved D. The V gene lost 1 base and the J gene lost 6 bases, with 7 bases spanning the gap. CDR1 is SQVTM and CDR2 is ANQGSEA in the germline V gene. This CDR3 spans 12 amino acids. The DNA of the CDR3 is TGCAGCGTTGAAGTTTGGGCCAATGAGCAGTTCTTC. Translating gives CSVEVWANEQFF.

This chain links TRBV9 with TRBJ1-1; the D gene is possibly TRBD1 (6 bases). Trimming took 2 bases from V and 10 from J, leaving 15 bases between them. The CDR3 has 13 amino acids. CDR1 is SGDLS, CDR2 YYNGEE, per germline. CDR3 region: CASSVGTSNRAFF. The CDR3 bases are TGTGCCAGCAGCGTTGGGACATCGAATCGAGCTTTCTTT. Full variable domain (rest looked up from reference TRBV9 and TRBJ1-1): DSGVTQTPKHLITATGQRVTLRCSPRSGDLSVYWYQQSLDQGLQFLIQYYNGEERAKGNILERFSAQQFPDLHSELNLSSLELGDSALYFCASSVGTSNRAFFGQGTRLTVV.

The chain recombines TRBV6-5 with TRBJ2-2; 10 nucleotides align to TRBD2. The length of the CDR3 is 15 residues. Germline-derived CDR1 and CDR2 are MNHEY and SVGAGI. The ends lost 6 bases at V and 9 bases at J; junction bases unmatched: 10. The CDR3 DNA is TGTGCCAGCAGCCGCCCTAGCGGGAGAAAATGGGAGCTGTTTTTT. It encodes CASSRPSGRKWELFF.

The V and J genes are TRBV9 and TRBJ2-7, with 9 nucleotides matching TRBD2. J gave up 5 bases and V 1 base, and 7 bases lay outside the gene matches. Per the germline V gene, CDR1 is SGDLS and CDR2 is YYNGEE. This CDR3 contains 15 residues. As DNA, the CDR3 is TGTGCCAGCAGCGTATCACTTAGCGGGAGCCACGAGCAGTACTTC. Protein sequence: CASSVSLSGSHEQYF.

To note about this clone: It may be a read error: a sequence one base away is much more abundant. The gene calls are TRBV27 and TRBJ2-2, with TRBD1 as a possible D gene (5 bases). Germline loops: CDR1 MNHEY, CDR2 SMNVEV (reference sequence). The V and J ends lost 6 bases and 5 bases respectively, with 10 bases between them. This CDR3 contains 13 residues. The CDR3 region has the DNA TGTGCCAGCAGGGACAATTGGACCGGGGAGCTGTTTTTT. The encoded protein is CASRDNWTGELFF.

The gene calls are TRBV5-1 and TRBJ2-1, with 9 bases fitting TRBD2. The CDR3 loop spans 16 amino acids. The ends lost 2 bases at V and 5 bases at J; junction bases unmatched: 8. Germline-derived CDR1 and CDR2 are SGHRS and YFSETQ. CDR3 sequence reads: CASSLGVAGVHNEQFF. The CDR3 region has the DNA TGCGCCAGCAGCTTAGGTGTAGCGGGAGTACACAATGAGCAGTTCTTC.

This chain uses TRBV7-9 with TRBJ2-3; D is uncertain. The V end was cut by 5 bases, the J end by 0 bases, with 9 bases between. The CDR3 spans 14 residues. The germline V gene encodes CDR1 SEHNR and CDR2 FQNEAQ (reference sequence). CDR3 DNA: TGTGCCAGCAGCGTAGTCGACAGCACAGATACGCAGTATTTT. Its protein is CASSVVDSTDTQYF.

This clone has only one observation. The chain is built from TRBV4-2 and TRBJ2-7; D remains ambiguous. The V and J ends lost 3 bases and 5 bases respectively, with 20 bases between them. The CDR3 is 16 amino acids. Germline lookup yields CDR1 LGHNA and CDR2 YNFKEQ. CDR3 amino acids: CASSHSILPTGDEQYF. CDR3 DNA: TGTGCCAGCAGCCACTCCATACTACCCACCGGCGACGAGCAGTACTTC.